The T cell receptor beta chain described here comes from a study of identical twins (TCRdb year 2016). Describing the broader study: To test whether fetal clonotypes persist, the study used deep sequencing on TCR alpha and beta repertoires from monozygotic twins, unrelated adults of various ages, and cord blood. To rule out contamination, replicate twin experiments were performed at different times with different library preparation protocols. Results and caveats for the whole study, not just this receptor: Invariant T cells such as MAIT and iNKT could partly confound zero-insertion analyses, though diverse VJ usage argued against this for most clonotypes. Out-of-frame TCR alpha sequences shared between twins showed an excess of low generation-probability sequences compared with coincidental sharing between unrelated individuals. Out-of-frame TCR alpha sharing in monozygotic twins was systematically underestimated by recombination models, whereas sharing between unrelated individuals was in agreement with the recombination models. Excess twin sharing in beta out-of-frame sequences was weaker because fewer shared sequences lowered the signal-to-noise ratio. Fewer insertions were carried by abundant cord blood beta clonotypes; a weaker similar trend was observed in young adult naive repertoires, while no such trend was observed in memory repertoires. Because the same donors could not be followed over many years, the conclusions depended on cross-sectional statistical analysis.

Clipping removes 5 bases from V and 10 bases from J, with 5 as the unmatched junction base count. The CDR3, cysteine through phenylalanine, is 13 amino acids long. Only the CDR3 DNA stays, 39 bases, in frame from base 1. Only healthy Caucasian donors were included. The twin cohort consisted of three pairs of female monozygotic twins, all aged roughly 18 to 29 years. RNA for TCR libraries was isolated from peripheral blood mononuclear cells. For this clonotype: Which antigen it targets is not known. No qualities accompany the bases; no much larger clone lies one base away.

Receptor amplification or capture employed 5' RACE. Sequencing was performed on an Illumina HiSeq 2000. A universal primer binding site was added through template switching, and the final cDNA carried a unique molecular identifier so that TCR cDNA molecules could be counted accurately. Specific primers in the conserved constant-segment region were used to synthesize first-strand cDNA for TCR alpha and beta chains. Each cDNA library was double barcoded, with a SMART-Mk sample barcode plus Illumina barcodes, to control for contamination. Two successive PCR steps introduced TruSeq adapter sequences along with Illumina sample barcodes. TCR alpha and beta cDNA libraries were sequenced on the Illumina HiSeq platform with custom primers. Regarding the original processing steps: Unique molecular identifiers were extracted from raw reads with MiGEC, and CDR3 positions were determined with MiXCR. Recombination models were inferred per individual with the repgenHMM and IGoR tools using an EM algorithm. Shared clonotypes were analyzed with the tcR package in R, and sharing was normalized by the product of cloneset sizes. Out-of-frame nonproductive sequences were analyzed to study raw recombination free of thymic and clonal selection effects. TCRdb applied fastp at Q25 and MiXCR to the public reads, then kept only in-frame beta chains. When rows share a CDR3 protein, they turn into one entry using the most common DNA and genes. The V and J calls come from TCRdb's annotation, not from the publication. In this sample the table shows around 680,000 distinct CDR3 sequences, 8.6% of which occur a single time. The ten biggest clones cover 0.85% to 1% of the sample.

Separately, the same data were catalogued under a study of yellow fever vaccine responses in identical twins. Reported in the second study: The authors reported that the T cell response to vaccination in identical twins appeared partly convergent and partly personalized. Focusing on identical twins, the study followed the T cell clones that responded to the vaccine, and did so with precision.

The sample was PBMCs. This receptor was taken from a woman aged 18-30 years in good health. The chain couples TRBV12-3 or TRBV12-4 to TRBJ2-1, and 10 junctional nucleotides match TRBD1. The nucleotides read TGTGCCAGCAGTCAAACGGGACAGGGGGAGCAGTTCTTC. The translation is CASSQTGQGEQFF.